This entry is about one T cell receptor (beta chain). Its antigen is currently unknown. This sample stems from a study of blood T cells in healthy people across ages. General study findings and limits: Per million T cells, TCR beta diversity dropped roughly linearly as age increased.

Healthy Caucasian individuals from Russia aged about 6 to 90 were enrolled as donors. Per the germline V gene, CDR1 is SGHAT and CDR2 is FQDESV (reference sequence). The CDR3 consists of 15 residues. Trimming stripped 4 bases from V and 4 bases from J, with 16 bases between. The second PCR ran about 6 to 12 cycles with a sample-barcoded 5' primer and J-beta primers. Each cDNA molecule was tagged by a template-switch adaptor that had 12 random nucleotides. TCRdb redid the calling of the 5' RACE reads with MiXCR, one entry per CDR3 protein. Altogether 1.8 million or so distinct CDR3 sequences are present, 39% being singletons, with the ten largest covering roughly 23%.

The genes are TRBV11-1 and TRBJ1-2, with D tentatively TRBD1 (6 bases). The specimen was blood. The clonotype was recovered from a human donor in good health. The CDR3 nucleotides are TGTGCCAGCAGCTCCCCCCTACAGGGATCCTATGGCTACACCTTC. Residues: CASSSPLQGSYGYTF.